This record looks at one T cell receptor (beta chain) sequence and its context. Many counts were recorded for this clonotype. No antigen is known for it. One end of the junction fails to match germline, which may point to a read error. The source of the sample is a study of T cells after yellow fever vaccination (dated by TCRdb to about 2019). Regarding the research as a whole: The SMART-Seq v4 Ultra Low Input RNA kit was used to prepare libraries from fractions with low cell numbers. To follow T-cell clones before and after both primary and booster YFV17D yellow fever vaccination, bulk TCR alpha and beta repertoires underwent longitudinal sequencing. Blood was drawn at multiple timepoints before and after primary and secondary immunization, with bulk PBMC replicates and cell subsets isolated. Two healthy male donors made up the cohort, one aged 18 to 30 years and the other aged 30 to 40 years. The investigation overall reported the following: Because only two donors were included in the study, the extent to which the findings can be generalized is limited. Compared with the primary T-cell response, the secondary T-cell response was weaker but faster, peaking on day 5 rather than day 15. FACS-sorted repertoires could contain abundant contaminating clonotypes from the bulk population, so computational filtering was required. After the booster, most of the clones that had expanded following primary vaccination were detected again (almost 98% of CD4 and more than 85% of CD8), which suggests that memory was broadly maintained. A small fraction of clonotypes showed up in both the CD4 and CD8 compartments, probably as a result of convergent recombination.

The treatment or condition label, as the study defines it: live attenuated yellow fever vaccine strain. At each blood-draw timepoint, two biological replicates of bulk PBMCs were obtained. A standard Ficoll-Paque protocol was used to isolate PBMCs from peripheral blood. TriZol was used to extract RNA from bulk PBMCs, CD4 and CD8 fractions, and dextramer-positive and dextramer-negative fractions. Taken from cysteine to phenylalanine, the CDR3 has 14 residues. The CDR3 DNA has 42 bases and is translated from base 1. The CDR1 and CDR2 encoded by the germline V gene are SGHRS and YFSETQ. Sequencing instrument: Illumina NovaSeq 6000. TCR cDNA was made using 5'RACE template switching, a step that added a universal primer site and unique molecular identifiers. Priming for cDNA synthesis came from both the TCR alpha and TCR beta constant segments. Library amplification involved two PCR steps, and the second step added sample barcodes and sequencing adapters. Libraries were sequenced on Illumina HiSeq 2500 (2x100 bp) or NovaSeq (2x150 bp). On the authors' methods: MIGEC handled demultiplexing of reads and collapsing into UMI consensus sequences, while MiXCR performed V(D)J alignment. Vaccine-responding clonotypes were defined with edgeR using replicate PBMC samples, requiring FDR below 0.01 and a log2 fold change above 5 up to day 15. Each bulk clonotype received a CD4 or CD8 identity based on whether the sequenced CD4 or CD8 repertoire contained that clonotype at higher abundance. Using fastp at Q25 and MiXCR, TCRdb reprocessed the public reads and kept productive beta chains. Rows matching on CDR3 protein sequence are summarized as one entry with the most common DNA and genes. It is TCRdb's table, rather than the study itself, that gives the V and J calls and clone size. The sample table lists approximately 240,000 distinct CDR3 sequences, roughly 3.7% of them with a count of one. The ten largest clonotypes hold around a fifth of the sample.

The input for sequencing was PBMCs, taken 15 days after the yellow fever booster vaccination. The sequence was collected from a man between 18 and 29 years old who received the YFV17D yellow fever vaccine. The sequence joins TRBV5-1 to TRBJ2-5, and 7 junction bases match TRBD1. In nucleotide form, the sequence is TGTGCCAGCAGTTTGGGACAGTACCAAGAGACCCAGTACTTC. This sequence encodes CASSLGQYQETQYF.